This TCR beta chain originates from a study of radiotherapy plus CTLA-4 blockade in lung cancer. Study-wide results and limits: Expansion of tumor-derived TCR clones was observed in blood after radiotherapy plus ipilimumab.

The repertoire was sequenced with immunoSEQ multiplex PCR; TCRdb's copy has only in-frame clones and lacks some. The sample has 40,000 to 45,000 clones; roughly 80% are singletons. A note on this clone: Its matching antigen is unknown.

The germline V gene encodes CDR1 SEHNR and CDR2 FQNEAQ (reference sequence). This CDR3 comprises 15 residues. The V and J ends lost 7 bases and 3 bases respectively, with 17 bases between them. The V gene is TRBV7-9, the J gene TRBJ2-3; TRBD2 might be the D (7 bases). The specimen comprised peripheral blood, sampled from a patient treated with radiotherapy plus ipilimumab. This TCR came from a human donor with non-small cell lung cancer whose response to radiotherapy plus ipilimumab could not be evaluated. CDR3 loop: CASTPGGVRTDTQYF. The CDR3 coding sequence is TGTGCCAGCACCCCGGGGGGCGTACGGACAGATACGCAGTATTTT.